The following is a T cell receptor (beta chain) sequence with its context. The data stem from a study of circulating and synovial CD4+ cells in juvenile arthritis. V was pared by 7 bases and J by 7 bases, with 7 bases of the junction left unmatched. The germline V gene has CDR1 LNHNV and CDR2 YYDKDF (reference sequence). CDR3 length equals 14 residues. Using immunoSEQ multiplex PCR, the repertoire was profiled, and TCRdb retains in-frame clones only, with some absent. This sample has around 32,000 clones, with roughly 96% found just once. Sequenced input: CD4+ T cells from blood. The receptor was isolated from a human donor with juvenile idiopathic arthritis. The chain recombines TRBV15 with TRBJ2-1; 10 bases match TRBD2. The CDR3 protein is CATIPGLAINEQFF. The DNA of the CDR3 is TGTGCCACCATCCCGGGACTAGCGATAAATGAGCAGTTCTTC.